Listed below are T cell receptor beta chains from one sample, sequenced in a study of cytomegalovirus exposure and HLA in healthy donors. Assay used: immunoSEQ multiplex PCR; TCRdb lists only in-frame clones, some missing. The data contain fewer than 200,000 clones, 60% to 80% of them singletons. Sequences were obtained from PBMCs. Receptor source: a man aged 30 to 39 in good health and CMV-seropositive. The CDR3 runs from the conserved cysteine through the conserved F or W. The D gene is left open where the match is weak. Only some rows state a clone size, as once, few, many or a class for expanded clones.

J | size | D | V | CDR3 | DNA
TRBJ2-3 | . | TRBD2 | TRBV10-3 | CAISGTSGTDTQYF | TGTGCCATCAGTGGGACTAGCGGCACAGATACGCAGTATTTT
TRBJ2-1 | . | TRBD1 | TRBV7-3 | CASSSRTGASYNEQFF | TGTGCCAGCAGCTCGAGGACAGGGGCGTCCTACAATGAGCAGTTCTTC
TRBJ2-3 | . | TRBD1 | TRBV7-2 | CASSGRTGGMVTQYF | TGTGCCAGCAGCGGGAGGACAGGGGGGATGGTTACGCAGTATTTT
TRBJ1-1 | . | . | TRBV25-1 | CASSSNRRAFF | TGTGCCAGCAGCTCAAACAGGCGAGCTTTCTTT
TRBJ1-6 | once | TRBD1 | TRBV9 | CASSGTGGAGSPLHF | TGTGCCAGCAGCGGTACAGGGGGCGCAGGTTCACCCCTCCACTTT
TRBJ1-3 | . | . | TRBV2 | CASSVQANTIYF | TGTGCCAGCAGTGTGCAGGCCAACACCATATATTTT
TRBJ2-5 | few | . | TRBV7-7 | CASSLGAAIQETQYF | TGTGCCAGCAGCTTAGGGGCAGCCATCCAAGAGACCCAGTACTTC
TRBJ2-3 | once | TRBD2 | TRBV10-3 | CAISGGLAENTQYF | TGTGCCATCAGTGGTGGACTAGCTGAAAATACGCAGTATTTT
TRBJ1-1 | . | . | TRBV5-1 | CASSLVSGNTEAFF | TGCGCCAGCAGCTTGGTCTCAGGGAACACTGAAGCTTTCTTT
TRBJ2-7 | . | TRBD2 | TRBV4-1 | CASSLEAGPLGRAQYF | TGCGCCAGCAGCCTCGAAGCGGGGCCATTGGGGAGGGCGCAGTACTTC
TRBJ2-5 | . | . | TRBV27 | CASSLREEETQYF | TGTGCCAGCAGTTTGAGGGAGGAAGAGACCCAGTACTTC
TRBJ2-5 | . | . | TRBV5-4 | CASSMTGEETQYF | TGTGCCAGCAGCATGACAGGCGAAGAGACCCAGTACTTC
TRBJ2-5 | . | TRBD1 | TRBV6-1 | CASRQGAAQETQYF | TGTGCCAGCAGACAGGGGGCAGCCCAAGAGACCCAGTACTTC
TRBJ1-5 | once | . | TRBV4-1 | CASSQEGRGGSFGNQPQHF | TGCGCCAGCAGCCAAGAGGGCAGGGGTGGGTCCTTTGGGAATCAGCCCCAGCATTTT
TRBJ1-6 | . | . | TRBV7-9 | CASSEGNSPLHF | TGTGCCAGCAGCGAGGGTAATTCACCCCTCCACTTT
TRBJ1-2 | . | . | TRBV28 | CASSFQRGGYTF | TGTGCCAGCAGTTTCCAACGGGGGGGCTACACCTTC
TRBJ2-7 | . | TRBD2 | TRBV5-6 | CASSLAGTIRSYEQYF | TGTGCCAGCAGCTTGGCGGGGACTATCCGGTCCTACGAGCAGTACTTC
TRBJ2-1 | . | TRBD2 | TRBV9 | CASSVEAGAYNEQFF | TGTGCCAGCAGCGTAGAGGCGGGGGCCTACAATGAGCAGTTCTTC
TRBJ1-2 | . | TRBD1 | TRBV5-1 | CASSLEGTGLYGYTF | TGCGCCAGCAGCTTGGAGGGGACAGGGCTCTATGGCTACACCTTC
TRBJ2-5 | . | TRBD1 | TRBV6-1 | CASSESPHRGLGTQYF | TGTGCCAGCAGTGAATCCCCCCACAGGGGCTTGGGGACCCAGTACTTC
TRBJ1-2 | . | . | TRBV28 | CASSSRTINYGYTF | TGTGCCAGCAGTTCCCGGACAATTAACTATGGCTACACCTTC
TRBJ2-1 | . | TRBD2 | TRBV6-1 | CASSERRGGGNEQFF | TGTGCCAGCAGTGAACGGCGCGGGGGGGGTAATGAGCAGTTCTTC
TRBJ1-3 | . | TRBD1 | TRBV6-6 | CASSNGQGNEKNTIYF | TGTGCCAGCAGTAATGGACAGGGAAACGAGAAGAACACCATATATTTT
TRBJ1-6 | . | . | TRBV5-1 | CASSIDRSSYSSPLHF | TGCGCCAGCAGCATTGACAGGAGCTCCTATAGTTCACCCCTCCACTTT
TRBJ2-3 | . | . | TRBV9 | CASSVVTDTQYF | TGTGCCAGCAGCGTAGTAACAGATACGCAGTATTTT
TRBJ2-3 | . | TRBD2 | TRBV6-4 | CASSGSGGTTDTQYF | TGTGCCAGCAGTGGGAGCGGGGGCACCACAGATACGCAGTATTTT
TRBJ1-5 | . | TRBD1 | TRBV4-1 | CASSQDRGLIDQPQHF | TGCGCCAGCAGCCAAGACAGGGGGCTGATAGATCAGCCCCAGCATTTT
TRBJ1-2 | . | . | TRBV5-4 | CASSFQGHSEGYTF | TGTGCCAGCAGCTTCCAGGGGCACTCAGAAGGCTACACCTTC
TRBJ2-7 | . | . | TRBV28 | CASSLHLAYEQYF | TGTGCCAGCAGTTTACATCTAGCCTACGAGCAGTACTTC
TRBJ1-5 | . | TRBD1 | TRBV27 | CASSTDRGRDQPQHF | TGTGCCAGCAGTACTGACAGGGGGAGGGATCAGCCCCAGCATTTT
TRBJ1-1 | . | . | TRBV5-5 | CASSLRAEAFF | TGTGCCAGCAGCTTGCGAGCTGAAGCTTTCTTT
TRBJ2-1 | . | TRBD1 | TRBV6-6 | CASSPRDRGGNEQFF | TGTGCCAGCAGTCCCCGGGACAGGGGTGGGAATGAGCAGTTCTTC
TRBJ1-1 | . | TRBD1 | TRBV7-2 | CASSETGHMNTEAFF | TGTGCCAGCAGCGAGACAGGGCACATGAACACTGAAGCTTTCTTT
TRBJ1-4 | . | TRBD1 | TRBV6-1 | CASSLTGENEKLFF | TGTGCCAGCAGTCTGACAGGGGAAAACGAAAAACTGTTTTTT
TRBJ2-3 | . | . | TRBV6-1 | CASSEAGQSTDTQYF | TGTGCCAGCAGTGAAGCAGGACAGTCCACAGATACGCAGTATTTT
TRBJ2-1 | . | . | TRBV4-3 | CASSQDPGQTHNEQFF | TGCGCCAGCAGCCAAGATCCAGGACAGACCCACAATGAGCAGTTCTTC
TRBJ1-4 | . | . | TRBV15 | CATSREGPNEKLFF | TGTGCCACCAGCAGAGAGGGGCCGAATGAAAAACTGTTTTTT
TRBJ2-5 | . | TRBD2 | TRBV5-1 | CASSQTGTRGQETQYF | TGCGCCAGCAGTCAGACCGGGACTAGGGGACAAGAGACCCAGTACTTC
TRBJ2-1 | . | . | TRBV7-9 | CASRSHTPGGRDEQFF | TGTGCCAGCAGAAGTCATACGCCCGGGGGGCGGGATGAGCAGTTCTTC
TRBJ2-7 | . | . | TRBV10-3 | CAISDSDRLRLEQYF | TGTGCCATCAGTGACTCGGACAGACTGCGGCTAGAGCAGTACTTC
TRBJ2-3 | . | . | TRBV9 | CASSVGGSTDTQYF | TGTGCCAGCAGCGTAGGCGGGAGCACAGATACGCAGTATTTT
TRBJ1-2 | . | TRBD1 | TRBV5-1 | CASSSGGGNYGYTF | TGCGCCAGCAGCTCAGGGGGAGGTAACTATGGCTACACCTTC
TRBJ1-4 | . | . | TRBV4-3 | CASSQGAPNNEKLFF | TGCGCCAGCAGCCAAGGGGCACCTAATAATGAAAAACTGTTTTTT